The 28 T cell receptor beta chains reported below all come from one sample, sequenced in a study of identifying expanded T cells in peripheral blood. Data came from immunoSEQ multiplex PCR; TCRdb stores just in-frame clones and leaves some out. The sample lists around 81,000 clones, roughly 81% occurring once. The source material was blood. These TCRs come from a person between 18 and 75 years old in good health.

The chain couples TRBV5-1 to TRBJ2-1; D might be TRBD1 (6 bases). The germline CDR1 and CDR2 sequences are SGHRS and YFSETQ. This CDR3 spans 15 amino acids. Trimming left V 3 bases short and J 1 base short, with 11 bases between. CDR3 nucleotide sequence: TGCGCCAGCAGCTCAGGACAGATTTCCTACAATGAGCAGTTCTTC. It yields the protein CASSSGQISYNEQFF.

CDR3 region: CASSLRGPSTDTQYF. The DNA for the CDR3 is TGCGCCAGCAGCCTCCGGGGTCCCAGCACAGATACGCAGTATTTT. The chain is built from TRBV4-3 and TRBJ2-3, with D maybe TRBD2 (5 bases). This CDR3 has 15 amino acids. CDR1 and CDR2 from the germline V gene are LGHNA and YSLEER. Trimming pared 4 bases from V and 0 bases from J, leaving 11 bases between.

This chain connects TRBV7-8 to TRBJ2-3, with 8 nucleotides matching TRBD1. With V trimmed by 4 bases and J by 14 bases, 5 bases remained unmatched. Germline assignment: CDR1 SGHVS and CDR2 FQNEAQ. The CDR3 is 11 residues long. This chain's CDR3 is CASSSDRDRYF. The CDR3 DNA follows: TGTGCCAGCAGCTCGGACAGGGATAGGTATTTT.

This clone was observed a few times. The genes are TRBV4-3 and TRBJ2-1, with 7 bases lining up with TRBD1. CDR3 length: 17 residues. J was trimmed by 6 bases and V by 3 bases; bases with no gene match: 14. Germline loops: CDR1 LGHNA, CDR2 YSLEER. The CDR3 DNA reads TGCGCCAGCAGCCAGGCCAGGGGGTTGCAATTCCCCAATGAGCAGTTCTTC. Translated, it gives CASSQARGLQFPNEQFF.

This clone turned up a few times. This chain connects TRBV7-2 to TRBJ1-1; tentative D call: TRBD1 (6 bases). With 2 bases removed from V and 1 base from J, the gap between germline ends came to 17 bases. CDR3 size: 17 residues. Germline CDR1 and CDR2: SGHTA and FQGNSA. CDR3 nucleotide sequence: TGTGCCAGCAGCTTAATAGGGGGTCCCCGGGGGAACACTGAAGCTTTCTTT. Amino acids: CASSLIGGPRGNTEAFF.

V usage is TRBV30 and J usage is TRBJ1-3, with 9 bases aligning to TRBD1. This CDR3 is 14 amino acids long. V was pared by 5 bases and J by 5 bases, with 7 bases of the junction left unmatched. Germline CDR1 reads GTSNPN; CDR2 reads SVGIG (reference sequence). CDR3 nucleotide sequence: TGTGCCTGGGACCCGGGACAGGGTCGAAACACCATATATTTT. Protein: CAWDPGQGRNTIYF.

This sequence joins TRBV6-6 and TRBJ1-3; D remains unclear. Germline-derived CDR1 and CDR2 are MNHNY and SVGAGI (reference sequence). This CDR3 comprises 14 residues. The V end was cut by 4 bases, the J end by 2 bases, with 9 bases between. This CDR3 is CASSSVGPGNTIYF. The DNA of the CDR3 is TGTGCCAGCAGTTCCGTTGGCCCTGGAAACACCATATATTTT.

This clone was detected once. This chain joins TRBV10-3 and TRBJ2-7; 10 nucleotides match TRBD1. J lost 5 bases, V lost 8 bases, and 6 bases had no gene match. Per germline, CDR1 ENHRY and CDR2 SYGVKD. The CDR3 has 13 amino acids. CDR3 nucleotide sequence: TGTGCCATCTCGGGACAGGGGAGCAACGAGCAGTACTTC. Its translation is CAISGQGSNEQYF.

The chain is built from TRBV18 and TRBJ1-1, with 12 bases aligning to TRBD1. This CDR3 is 19 amino acids long. Trimming took 5 bases from V and 10 from J; bases not matched to a gene: 23. Germline V gene sequence: CDR1 KGHSH, CDR2 LQKENI. CDR3 DNA: TGTGCCAGCTCAACCGCCGTCCTAACCGGGACAGGGGGCGGGGTAGGAGCTTTCTTT. This sequence encodes CASSTAVLTGTGGGVGAFF. The complete variable domain, with remaining parts taken from reference TRBV18 and TRBJ1-1, reads NAGVMQNPRHLVRRRGQEARLRCSPMKGHSHVYWYRQLPEEGLKFMVYLQKENIIDESGMPKERFSAEFPKEGPSILRIQQVVRGDSAAYFCASSTAVLTGTGGGVGAFFGQGTRLTVV.

The rearrangement uses TRBV7-8 and TRBJ1-1; possibly TRBD1 for D (5 bases). CDR1 is SGHVS and CDR2 is FQNEAQ in the germline V gene. The CDR3 consists of 14 residues. V lost 4 bases to trimming and J lost 6 bases, with 15 bases between them. CDR3 sequence: CASSSRTISPEAFF. The CDR3 nucleotides read TGTGCCAGCAGCTCCCGGACAATTTCCCCTGAAGCTTTCTTT. The variable domain in full, with the rest retrieved from reference TRBV7-8 and TRBJ1-1, is GAGVSQSPRYKVAKRGQDVALRCDPISGHVSLFWYQQALGQGPEFLTYFQNEAQLDKSGLPSDRFFAERPEGSVSTLKIQRTQQEDSAVYLCASSSRTISPEAFFGQGTRLTVV.

The rearrangement joins TRBV18 to TRBJ2-5; no reliable D call. Between the trimmed V and J ends, which lost 4 bases and 2 bases, there was a span of 8 bases. CDR3 size: 13 residues. Germline loops: CDR1 KGHSH, CDR2 LQKENI. As DNA, the CDR3 is TGTGCCAGCTCACGGTCCCCTCAAGAGACCCAGTACTTC. Its protein product is CASSRSPQETQYF.

The chain links TRBV30 to TRBJ2-5; 7 bases match TRBD1. The CDR3 extends over 15 amino acids. Germline CDR1 GTSNPN, CDR2 SVGIG (reference sequence). J was trimmed by 2 bases and V by 5 bases; bases with no gene match: 11. The CDR3 spells CAWGRQGHIQETQYF. In DNA, the CDR3 is TGTGCCTGGGGCAGACAGGGACATATTCAAGAGACCCAGTACTTC.

The chain links TRBV18 to TRBJ1-1; D unresolved. Trimming took 1 base from V and 2 from J, leaving 5 bases between them. The CDR3 loop spans 13 amino acids. The germline V gene has CDR1 KGHSH and CDR2 LQKENI. In DNA, the CDR3 is TGTGCCAGCTCACCACTGGAAAACACTGAAGCTTTCTTT. Translated, it gives CASSPLENTEAFF.

The V gene is TRBV12-5, the J gene TRBJ1-5, with D uncertain. The V gene lost 4 bases and the J gene lost 6 bases, with 7 bases spanning the gap. This CDR3 region has 12 residues. Germline V CDR1 and CDR2: LGHNT, FRNRAP. The CDR3 bases are TGTGCTAGTGGTTGGGGAACTCAGCCCCAGCATTTT. Encoded protein: CASGWGTQPQHF.

The chain joins TRBV2 to TRBJ2-1, with D uncertain. With 0 bases removed from V and 0 bases from J, the gap between germline ends came to 9 bases. This CDR3 comprises 16 residues. Germline V gene lookup returns CDR1 SNHLY and CDR2 FYNNEI. The chain's CDR3 is CASSEARSRSYNEQFF. The CDR3, as DNA: TGTGCCAGCAGTGAAGCGAGGTCCCGCTCCTACAATGAGCAGTTCTTC.

The sample holds one count of this clone. V is TRBV5-4 and J is TRBJ1-1; D is unclear. There are 14 residues in the CDR3. Trimming left V 4 bases short and J 2 bases short, with 12 bases between. The germline CDR1 and CDR2 sequences are SGHNT and YYREEE (reference sequence). In nucleotides, the CDR3 is TGTGCCAGCAGCCACAGTAACAAAAACACTGAAGCTTTCTTT. Amino acid sequence: CASSHSNKNTEAFF.

V usage is TRBV7-6 and J usage is TRBJ1-3; no reliable D call. Germline V gene data show CDR1 as SGHVS and CDR2 as FNYEAQ. The length of the CDR3 is 14 residues. V lost 1 base and J 3 bases, leaving 7 bases between the germline ends. The CDR3 nucleotides read TGTGCCAGCAGCTTAGAGGCAGTTGGAAACACCATATATTTT. It yields the protein CASSLEAVGNTIYF.

CDR3: CASQSMDTQYF. Written as DNA, the CDR3 is TGTGCCAGCCAATCCATGGATACGCAGTATTTT. The chain combines TRBV6-5 with TRBJ2-3; D gene ambiguous. Germline V gives CDR1 MNHEY, CDR2 SVGAGI. The CDR3 is made up of 11 amino acids. The V and J ends lost 8 bases and 6 bases respectively, with 9 bases between them.

The chain is built from TRBV2 and TRBJ1-1, with TRBD1 matching over 8 bases. The CDR3 contains 15 residues. V shed 5 bases and J 6 bases; nucleotides not matched to a gene: 11. Germline CDR1 is SNHLY and CDR2 is FYNNEI. The CDR3 nucleotides are TGTGCCAGCAGTAACTACAGGGGGGGTTTGTCTGAAGCTTTCTTT. Translation gives CASSNYRGGLSEAFF.

This chain joins TRBV7-9 and TRBJ2-7; D uncertain. Germline V lookup: CDR1 SEHNR, CDR2 FQNEAQ (reference sequence). V lost 1 base and J 6 bases, leaving 13 bases between the germline ends. The CDR3 is made up of 14 amino acids. This chain's CDR3 is CASSLGTPLSEQYF. CDR3 sequence (DNA): TGTGCCAGCAGCTTAGGCACCCCCTTGTCCGAGCAGTACTTC.

This rearrangement joins TRBV4-1 to TRBJ1-4; D remains ambiguous. The V and J ends lost 4 bases and 3 bases respectively, with 12 bases between them. From germline, CDR1 is MGHRA and CDR2 YSYEKL. The CDR3 extends over 15 amino acids. The CDR3 loop is CASSLKQFANEKLFF. The CDR3 nucleotides read TGCGCCAGCAGCCTAAAACAGTTCGCTAATGAAAAACTGTTTTTT.

The J gene is TRBJ1-2, the V gene TRBV6-5; D unclear. Germline assignment: CDR1 MNHEY and CDR2 SVGAGI. Trimming took off 6 bases at V and 2 bases at J, with 13 bases between the two ends. The CDR3 totals 14 residues. The CDR3 spells CASRQPTANYGYTF. The CDR3 bases are TGTGCCAGCAGACAGCCGACTGCGAACTATGGCTACACCTTC.

The rearrangement joins TRBV5-1 to TRBJ1-2, with a weak D call TRBD1 (6 bases). Germline assignment: CDR1 SGHRS and CDR2 YFSETQ. The CDR3 has 15 amino acids. Trimming left V 3 bases short and J 2 bases short, with 14 bases between. The CDR3 is CASSSHREGNYGYTF. For the CDR3, the DNA is TGCGCCAGCAGCTCGCACAGGGAGGGGAACTATGGCTACACCTTC.

The chain links TRBV4-3 to TRBJ2-2; D may correspond to TRBD1 or TRBD2 (7 bases each). V dropped 0 bases and J dropped 7 bases, with 15 bases sitting between them. This CDR3 region has 16 residues. The germline V gene encodes CDR1 LGHNA and CDR2 YSLEER. Here the CDR3 reads CASSQDHTGEGGELFF. The CDR3 DNA is TGCGCCAGCAGCCAAGATCACACAGGGGAGGGCGGGGAGCTGTTTTTT.

This rearrangement joins TRBV5-6 to TRBJ1-6; D gene ambiguous. Trimming stripped 2 bases from V and 6 bases from J, with 15 bases between. The germline V gene has CDR1 SGHDT and CDR2 YYEEEE. The CDR3 consists of 16 residues. The CDR3 sequence: CASSFIGVAANSPLHF. Here the CDR3 DNA reads TGTGCCAGCAGCTTTATCGGGGTTGCAGCTAATTCACCCCTCCACTTT.

The chain combines TRBV12-5 with TRBJ1-2, with 9 bases identical to TRBD1. V lost 0 bases, J lost 6 bases, and 5 bases stayed unmatched. Germline assignment: CDR1 LGHNT and CDR2 FRNRAP. This CDR3 contains 15 residues. For the CDR3, the DNA is TGTGCTAGTGGTTTGGTCCCGGACAGGGGTCATGGCTACACCTTC. Translation: CASGLVPDRGHGYTF.

The chain joins TRBV4-3 to TRBJ2-3; D is perhaps TRBD2 (5 bases). Trimming stripped 3 bases from V and 4 bases from J, with 14 bases between. Per the germline V gene, CDR1 is LGHNA and CDR2 is YSLEER. The CDR3 is 15 residues long. The CDR3 DNA sequence: TGCGCCAGCAGCCATTCAAGGCGGGTTTCAGATACGCAGTATTTT. The encoded protein is CASSHSRRVSDTQYF.

The genes are TRBV11-2 and TRBJ1-5, with D possibly matching TRBD1 (6 bases). The CDR3 totals 15 residues. Trimming shortened V by 5 bases and J by 2 bases, and 13 bases separated the two germline ends. Germline V gives CDR1 SGHAT, CDR2 FQNNGV. The CDR3 is CASSLEQGRNQPQHF. The CDR3 DNA follows: TGTGCCAGCAGCCTCGAGCAGGGGCGCAATCAGCCCCAGCATTTT.